Each of the 26 T cell receptor beta chains below was sequenced from the same sample in a study of shared clonotypes between healthy human individuals. This table comes from immunoSEQ multiplex PCR, and its TCRdb copy is limited to in-frame clones, with some not included. The sample lists 600,000 to 750,000 clones, about 90% occurring once. Sequenced sample: memory CD8+ T cells from PBMCs. Subset indicated: CD45RO+ cells pooled with CCR7-negative TemRA cells. The receptors here all came from a man younger than 30 in good health. Some clones in this sample may be carry-over from other donors' samples.

The chain links TRBV5-4 to TRBJ1-5, with TRBD1 identical over 9 bases. J gave up 6 bases and V 4 bases, and 8 bases lay outside the gene matches. This CDR3 is 15 amino acids long. Germline lookup yields CDR1 SGHNT and CDR2 YYREEE (reference sequence). The CDR3 DNA reads TGTGCCAGCAGCGTCGGGACAGGGAAGGGTCAGCCCCAGCATTTT. Protein sequence: CASSVGTGKGQPQHF.

This clone was found a few times. The chain has TRBV6-5 and TRBJ2-5; unclear D gene. CDR3 length: 15 residues. CDR1 and CDR2 from the germline V gene are MNHEY and SVGAGI. V dropped 2 bases and J dropped 2 bases, with 12 bases sitting between them. CDR3 nucleotide sequence: TGTGCCAGCAGTTACGGTCCCGGGCCTCAAGAGACCCAGTACTTC. Translating it yields CASSYGPGPQETQYF.

The chain joins TRBV27 to TRBJ1-5; D is unclear. Germline CDR1 MNHEY, CDR2 SMNVEV (reference sequence). Trimming took off 4 bases at V and 6 bases at J, with 10 bases between the two ends. The CDR3 is made up of 13 amino acids. The CDR3: CASSYGRGQPQHF. For the CDR3, the DNA is TGTGCCAGCAGTTACGGGCGAGGTCAGCCCCAGCATTTT.

The CDR3 sequence: CASSFQANEQFF. CDR3 in DNA: TGTGCCAGCAGTTTCCAGGCTAATGAGCAGTTCTTC. J is TRBJ2-1 and V is TRBV6-5; D remains unclear. Trimming took off 4 bases at V and 7 bases at J, with 8 bases between the two ends. Germline loops: CDR1 MNHEY, CDR2 SVGAGI. The length of the CDR3 is 12 residues.

J is TRBJ1-1 and V is TRBV6-1; 8 bases match TRBD1. The CDR3 extends over 15 amino acids. CDR1 and CDR2 from the germline V gene are MNHNS and SASEGT. Trimming cost V 4 bases and J 1 base; bases outside gene matches: 5. The CDR3 loop reads CASSAYGQGNTEAFF. CDR3 DNA: TGTGCCAGCAGTGCCTACGGACAGGGGAACACTGAAGCTTTCTTT.

The V call is TRBV28, the J call TRBJ2-2; a possible D gene is TRBD2 (5 bases). This CDR3 has 15 amino acids. Germline CDR1 is MDHEN and CDR2 is SYDVKM. V was pared by 5 bases and J by 5 bases, with 15 bases between. The DNA of the CDR3 is TGTGCCAGCAGTCGCCGGACTCCTACTACCGGGGAGCTGTTTTTT. It codes for CASSRRTPTTGELFF. The variable domain in full, with the rest retrieved from reference TRBV28 and TRBJ2-2, is DVKVTQSSRYLVKRTGEKVFLECVQDMDHENMFWYRQDPGLGLRLIYFSYDVKMKEKGDIPEGYSVSREKKERFSLILESASTNQTSMYLCASSRRTPTTGELFFGEGSRLTVL.

The chain links TRBV27 to TRBJ2-7, with D possibly TRBD1 on 5 matching bases. CDR3 size: 16 residues. Germline CDR1 reads MNHEY; CDR2 reads SMNVEV (reference sequence). The V gene lost 5 bases and the J gene lost 1 base, with 18 bases spanning the gap. CDR3 protein: CASSPSLGHKSYEQYF. Here the CDR3 DNA reads TGTGCCAGCAGTCCGTCCTTAGGACATAAATCCTACGAGCAGTACTTC.

The gene calls are TRBV13 and TRBJ2-1, with D possibly TRBD1 on 5 matching bases. Germline CDR1 and CDR2: PRHDT and FYEKMQ (reference sequence). CDR3 length: 16 residues. Trimming cost V 0 bases and J 6 bases, with 15 bases left between them. CDR3 residues: CASSLGRTGILNEQFF. The CDR3 DNA follows: TGTGCCAGCAGCTTAGGTAGAACAGGAATTCTCAATGAGCAGTTCTTC.

The J gene is TRBJ2-7, the V gene TRBV27, with a possible D match to TRBD1 (6 bases). The CDR3 has 13 residues. CDR1 and CDR2 from the germline V gene are MNHEY and SMNVEV (reference sequence). The ends were cut back, 0 bases at V and 6 bases at J, with 9 bases in the middle. Here the CDR3 reads CASSLSWGREQYF. In DNA form, the CDR3 reads TGTGCCAGCAGTTTATCGTGGGGGCGCGAGCAGTACTTC.

This sequence joins TRBV27 and TRBJ2-7; 8 positions agree with TRBD1. The J segment lost 5 bases and the V segment lost 5 bases, leaving 8 bases of the junction unmatched. The CDR3 is 14 residues long. CDR1 is MNHEY, CDR2 SMNVEV, per germline (reference sequence). CDR3 bases: TGTGCCAGCAGTATCCGGGACAGGTCCAACGAGCAGTACTTC. Translating it yields CASSIRDRSNEQYF.

The genes are TRBV7-3 and TRBJ2-2, with D possibly TRBD1 on 6 matching bases. The germline V gene encodes CDR1 SGHTA and CDR2 FQGTGA. CDR3 size: 14 residues. V lost 6 bases and J lost 7, with 15 bases in between. The CDR3 coding sequence is TGTGCCAGCAGGGAACAGGGATTTGGCGGGGAGCTGTTTTTT. Translation: CASREQGFGGELFF.

This clone was seen only a few times. The rearrangement links TRBV27 to TRBJ1-5; D uncertain. The V gene's germline CDR1 is MNHEY and CDR2 SMNVEV (reference sequence). The CDR3 runs 13 residues. The ends were cut back, 0 bases at V and 11 bases at J, with 11 bases in the middle. The CDR3 reads CASSLSPQWAQHF. CDR3 nucleotide sequence: TGTGCCAGCAGTTTATCCCCGCAATGGGCCCAGCATTTT.

The V call is TRBV5-1, the J call TRBJ1-1; D may be TRBD1 (5 bases). With 0 bases removed from V and 0 bases from J, the gap between germline ends came to 12 bases. Germline CDR1 SGHRS, CDR2 YFSETQ. The CDR3 extends over 16 amino acids. This CDR3 is CASSLASGELNTEAFF. The DNA of the CDR3 is TGCGCCAGCAGCTTGGCGTCGGGGGAATTGAACACTGAAGCTTTCTTT.

This clone showed up just once. CDR3 in DNA: TGTGCCAGCAGTTACAGGACTAGCGGGCCCTACAATGAGCAGTTCTTC. This sequence encodes CASSYRTSGPYNEQFF. This chain links TRBV27 with TRBJ2-1, with TRBD2 matching 11 bases. CDR1 is MNHEY, CDR2 SMNVEV, per germline (reference sequence). The CDR3 extends over 16 amino acids. Germline trimming cut 4 bases from V and 2 bases from J; bases unmatched to any gene: 4.

The chain uses TRBV29-1 and TRBJ2-3; D unresolved. Germline V gene lookup returns CDR1 SQVTM and CDR2 ANQGSEA. The CDR3 has 15 amino acids. Trimming cost V 3 bases and J 2 bases, with 15 bases left between them. DNA for the CDR3: TGCAGCGTTGACGATGATTTCACTCTCACAGATACGCAGTATTTT. Its translation is CSVDDDFTLTDTQYF.

The rearrangement joins TRBV28 to TRBJ2-2; possible D gene TRBD1, 5 bases. V was shortened by 8 bases and J by 1 base, with 14 bases between the two germline ends. Germline loops: CDR1 MDHEN, CDR2 SYDVKM. This CDR3 comprises 15 residues. The CDR3 reads CASFPVQENTGELFF. The CDR3, as DNA: TGTGCCAGCTTCCCCGTACAGGAGAACACCGGGGAGCTGTTTTTT. Full variable domain (remainder filled in from reference TRBV28 and TRBJ2-2): DVKVTQSSRYLVKRTGEKVFLECVQDMDHENMFWYRQDPGLGLRLIYFSYDVKMKEKGDIPEGYSVSREKKERFSLILESASTNQTSMYLCASFPVQENTGELFFGEGSRLTVL.

The J gene is TRBJ2-5, the V gene TRBV6-5, with D perhaps being TRBD1 or TRBD2 (6 bases each). This CDR3 has 15 amino acids. The V gene's germline CDR1 is MNHEY and CDR2 SVGAGI. Trimming shortened V by 7 bases and J by 4 bases, and 19 bases separated the two germline ends. CDR3 DNA sequence: TGTGCCAGCACCCGAGGAGGGGGAGAGGGAGAGACCCAGTACTTC. Amino acids: CASTRGGGEGETQYF.

The rearrangement uses TRBV15 and TRBJ2-1; D may be TRBD2 (5 bases). The CDR3 spans 14 residues. V lost 5 bases to trimming and J lost 4 bases, with 12 bases between them. Germline CDR1 reads LNHNV; CDR2 reads YYDKDF (reference sequence). CDR3 DNA: TGTGCCACCAGCTCTACGGAGGTGTACAATGAGCAGTTCTTC. Its protein is CATSSTEVYNEQFF.

V gene TRBV2 combines with J gene TRBJ2-7, with D possibly being TRBD1 (5 bases). Germline V CDR1 and CDR2: SNHLY, FYNNEI. The CDR3 covers 17 residues. V dropped 3 bases and J dropped 5 bases, with 23 bases sitting between them. The CDR3 DNA reads TGTGCCAGCAGTGACGACTCAGGTGCAGGGTCGAGCCACGAGCAGTACTTC. It codes for CASSDDSGAGSSHEQYF. The full variable domain, completed using reference TRBV2 and TRBJ2-7, is EPEVTQTPSHQVTQMGQEVILRCVPISNHLYFYWYRQILGQKVEFLVSFYNNEISEKSEIFDDQFSVERPDGSNFTLKIRSTKLEDSAMYFCASSDDSGAGSSHEQYFGPGTRLTVT.

The rearrangement uses TRBV19 and TRBJ2-5; TRBD1 agrees at 7 bases. Germline V CDR1 and CDR2: LNHDA, SQIVND (reference sequence). J lost 4 bases, V lost 4 bases, and 3 bases had no gene match. CDR3 length: 13 amino acids. The CDR3 nucleotides read TGTGCCAGTAGTAAGGGGGCTGTAGAGACCCAGTACTTC. Amino acid sequence: CASSKGAVETQYF.

The chain recombines TRBV23-1 with TRBJ1-5, with D uncertain. TRBV23-1 is placed among ORFs of uncertain function. This CDR3 spans 20 amino acids. Trimming left V 0 bases short and J 0 bases short, with 21 bases between. CDR3 nucleotides: TGCGCCAGCAGTCAATCTTGCTCCCTCCCGGCCCCATATAGCAATCAGCCCCAGCATTTT. Translated: CASSQSCSLPAPYSNQPQHF.

The chain links TRBV19 to TRBJ2-3, with 8 bases lining up with TRBD1. This CDR3 spans 12 amino acids. J lost 8 bases, V lost 10 bases, and 8 bases had no gene match. Germline V CDR1 and CDR2: LNHDA, SQIVND (reference sequence). The CDR3 DNA reads TGTGCCACCAGGGGGCCTCGAGGTACGCAGTATTTT. Translating it yields CATRGPRGTQYF.

CDR3 coding DNA: TGTGCCAGCAGCTTAGGCTCAAGAGTGGGAGAGACCCAGTACTTC. Translation gives CASSLGSRVGETQYF. The V and J genes are TRBV7-9 and TRBJ2-5; D is undetermined. Trimming took 1 base from V and 4 from J, leaving 13 bases between them. From germline, CDR1 is SEHNR and CDR2 FQNEAQ (reference sequence). The CDR3 spans 15 residues.

This clone occurred once. The V call is TRBV7-9, the J call TRBJ2-3, with D possibly called TRBD1 or TRBD2 (5 bases each). V lost 8 bases and J lost 2, with 14 bases in between. CDR3 length: 14 residues. Per the germline V gene, CDR1 is SEHNR and CDR2 is FQNEAQ (reference sequence). The CDR3 DNA reads TGTGCCAGCTTTTACGGGGCGGTCACAGATACGCAGTATTTT. This sequence encodes CASFYGAVTDTQYF.

V and J are TRBV5-6 and TRBJ1-4, with D maybe TRBD1 (6 bases). Germline CDR1 is SGHDT and CDR2 is YYEEEE. V was trimmed by 2 bases and J by 7 bases, leaving 15 bases between them. The CDR3 has 15 amino acids. CDR3 bases: TGTGCCAGCAGCTTTGCAGGGGCAGGGGTTGAAAAACTGTTTTTT. The encoded protein is CASSFAGAGVEKLFF.

This sequence joins TRBV28 and TRBJ1-3, with D hard to call. The CDR3 has 14 residues. The V end was cut by 1 base, the J end by 0 bases, with 4 bases between. Germline lookup yields CDR1 MDHEN and CDR2 SYDVKM. CDR3 protein: CASSLFLSGNTIYF. CDR3 nucleotides: TGTGCCAGCAGTTTATTCCTCTCTGGAAACACCATATATTTT.